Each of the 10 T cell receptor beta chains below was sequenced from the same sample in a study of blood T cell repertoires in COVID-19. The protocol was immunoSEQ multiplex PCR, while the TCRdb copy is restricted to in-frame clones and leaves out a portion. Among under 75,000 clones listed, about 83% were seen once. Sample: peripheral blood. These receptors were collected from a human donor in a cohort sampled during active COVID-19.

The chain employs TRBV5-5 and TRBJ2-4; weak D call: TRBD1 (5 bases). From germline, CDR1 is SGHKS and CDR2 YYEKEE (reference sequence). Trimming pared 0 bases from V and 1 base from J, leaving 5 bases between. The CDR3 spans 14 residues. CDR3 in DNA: TGTGCCAGCAGCTTGGAGGGGGCCAAAAACATTCAGTACTTC. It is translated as CASSLEGAKNIQYF.

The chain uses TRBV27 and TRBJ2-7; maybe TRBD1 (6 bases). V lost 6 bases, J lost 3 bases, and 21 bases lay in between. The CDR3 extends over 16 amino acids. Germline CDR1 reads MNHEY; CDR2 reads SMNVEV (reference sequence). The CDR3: CASSYSPAGVHYEQYF. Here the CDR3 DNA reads TGTGCCAGCAGCTACTCACCGGCAGGGGTGCACTACGAGCAGTACTTC.

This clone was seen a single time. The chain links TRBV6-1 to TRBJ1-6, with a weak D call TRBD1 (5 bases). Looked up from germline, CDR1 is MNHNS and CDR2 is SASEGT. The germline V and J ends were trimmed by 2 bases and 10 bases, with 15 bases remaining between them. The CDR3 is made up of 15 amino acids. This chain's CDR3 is CASSELQGRNSPLHF. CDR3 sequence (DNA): TGTGCCAGCAGTGAACTCCAGGGAAGGAACTCACCCCTCCACTTT.

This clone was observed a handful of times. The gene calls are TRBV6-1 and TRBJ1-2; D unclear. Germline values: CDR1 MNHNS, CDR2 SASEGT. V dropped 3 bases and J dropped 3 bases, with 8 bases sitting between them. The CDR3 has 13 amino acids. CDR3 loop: CASSDGRYYGYTF. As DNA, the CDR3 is TGTGCCAGCAGTGATGGCAGATACTATGGCTACACCTTC.

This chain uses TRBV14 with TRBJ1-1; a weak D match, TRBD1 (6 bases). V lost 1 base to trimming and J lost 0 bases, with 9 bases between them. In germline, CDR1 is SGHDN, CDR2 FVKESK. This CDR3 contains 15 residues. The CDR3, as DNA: TGTGCCAGCAGCCAAGCAGGGGCAGTGAACACTGAAGCTTTCTTT. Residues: CASSQAGAVNTEAFF.

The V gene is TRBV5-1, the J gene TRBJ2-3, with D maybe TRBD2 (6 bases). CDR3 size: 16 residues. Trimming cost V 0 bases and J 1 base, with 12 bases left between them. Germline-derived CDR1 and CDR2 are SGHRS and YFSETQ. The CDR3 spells CASSLVGGRGTDTQYF. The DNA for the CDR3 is TGCGCCAGCAGCTTGGTGGGGGGAAGGGGCACAGATACGCAGTATTTT.

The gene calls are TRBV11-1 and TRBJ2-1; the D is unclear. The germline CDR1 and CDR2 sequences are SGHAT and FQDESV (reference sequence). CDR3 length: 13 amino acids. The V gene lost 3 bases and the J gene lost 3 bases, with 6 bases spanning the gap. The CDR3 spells CASSFTDYNEQFF. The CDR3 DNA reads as TGTGCCAGCAGCTTTACTGACTACAATGAGCAGTTCTTC.

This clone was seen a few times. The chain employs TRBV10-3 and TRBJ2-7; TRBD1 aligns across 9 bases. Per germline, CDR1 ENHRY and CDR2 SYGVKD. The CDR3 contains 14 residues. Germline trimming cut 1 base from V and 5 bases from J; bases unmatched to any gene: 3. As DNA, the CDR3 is TGTGCCATCAGTGAGTGGGACAGGGACAACGAGCAGTACTTC. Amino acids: CAISEWDRDNEQYF.

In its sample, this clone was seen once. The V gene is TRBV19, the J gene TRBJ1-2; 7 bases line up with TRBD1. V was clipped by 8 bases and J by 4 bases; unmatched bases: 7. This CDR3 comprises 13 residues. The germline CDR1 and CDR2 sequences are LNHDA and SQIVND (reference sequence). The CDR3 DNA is TGTGCCAGTCGGGACAGAGGAACCTATGGCTACACCTTC. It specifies CASRDRGTYGYTF.

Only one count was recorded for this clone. The CDR3 bases are TGTGCCAGCAGCCGAACTAGCGGGGCCCCTTCCTACGAGCAGTACTTC. As protein: CASSRTSGAPSYEQYF. The V gene is TRBV11-2, the J gene TRBJ2-7, with 10 bases that match TRBD2. The CDR3 extends over 16 amino acids. Germline CDR1 SGHAT, CDR2 FQNNGV. The V gene end was trimmed by 5 bases and the J gene end by 1 base; junction bases not matched to a gene: 8.